This record covers a single T cell receptor beta chain. The data were produced by immunoSEQ multiplex PCR, yet TCRdb's version contains in-frame clones alone and is incomplete. The table lists about 180,000 clones, about four fifths of them singletons. This CDR3 is 15 amino acids long. Trimming stripped 8 bases from V and 5 bases from J, with 21 bases between. CDR1 is WSHSY, CDR2 SAAADI, per germline. This sample is part of a study of blood T cell repertoires in COVID-19. Study context: Sites in the United States, Italy and Spain provided acute and convalescent COVID-19 samples.

The chain links TRBV10-2 to TRBJ1-1, with D tentatively TRBD1 (5 bases). The sample was peripheral blood. The clonotype originates from a human donor in a cohort sampled during active COVID-19. This CDR3 is CASGKRAGGITEAFF. The CDR3 DNA sequence: TGCGCCAGCGGAAAACGAGCTGGGGGGATAACTGAAGCTTTCTTT.